This section outlines one T cell receptor (beta chain) sequence together with its context. This record belongs to a study of blood T cell repertoires in COVID-19. Turning to the study itself: Acute and convalescent COVID-19 specimens originated in the United States, Italy and Spain. The cDNA or gDNA used as material had been derived from T cells, B-cell-depleted T cells, or PBMCs.

Authors' data handling: Reference gene primer amplification yielded estimated nucleated cell counts. Generated by immunoSEQ multiplex PCR, the TCRdb table keeps only in-frame clones and is missing some. V and J calls and clone size come straight from that table; D and trimming were deduced from the DNA. The table lists approximately 150,000 clones, around 88% of them singletons, with approximately 19% in the top ten. This TCR was recovered from an older woman who had recovered from COVID-19. Sequencing was done on a sample of peripheral blood.

The CDR3 here is CASSSRTGGPGEQYF. CDR3 bases: TGTGCCAGCAGCTCTCGGACAGGCGGCCCGGGTGAGCAGTACTTC. V and J are TRBV9 and TRBJ2-7, with TRBD1 matching over 7 bases. The germline V gene has CDR1 SGDLS and CDR2 YYNGEE. J was trimmed by 7 bases and V by 4 bases; bases with no gene match: 14. The CDR3 extends over 15 amino acids.